This TCR beta chain was sequenced during a study of cytomegalovirus exposure and HLA in healthy donors. Whole-study results and caveats: The study had only CMV serostatus as immune exposure information. Later analysis showed most CMV-associated TCR beta chains appearing HLA-restricted.

Each donor was healthy, and each was a bone marrow donor. With regard to this clone: The antigen is undetermined.

The V gene lost 0 bases and the J gene lost 2 bases, with 11 bases spanning the gap. The CDR3 extends over 15 amino acids. Looked up from germline, CDR1 is SGDLS and CDR2 is YYNGEE. The study ran its PCR with 60 Vbeta and 13 Jbeta primers. Profiled with immunoSEQ multiplex PCR; TCRdb holds only in-frame clones, not every one. The sample has fewer than 40,000 clones, 55% to 80% seen once. Sequencing was carried out using PBMCs. The clonotype comes from a man in his forties in good health and CMV-seropositive. This chain connects TRBV9 to TRBJ2-5; D uncertain. The CDR3: CASSVGSLTQETQYF. As DNA, the CDR3 is TGTGCCAGCAGCGTAGGATCCCTGACTCAAGAGACCCAGTACTTC.